This T cell receptor beta chain was captured by sequencing in a study of T-cell memory formation after mild COVID-19. Study outcomes and limitations: Clones contracting across day 15 to 85 had a balanced CD4/CD8 profile; later expanding clones leaned CD4+.

Germline assignment: CDR1 MNHNY and CDR2 SVGAGI (reference sequence). The CDR3 length is 15 residues. V lost 5 bases, J lost 1 base, and 14 bases lay in between. 5'RACE, which relied on constant-segment primers, yielded TCR alpha and TCR beta cDNA libraries carrying sample barcodes and UMIs. Via MiXCR, TCRdb re-called the 5' RACE reads, giving one row per CDR3 protein. This table has 150,000 or so distinct CDR3 sequences, around 30% appearing once. As for this clonotype: Antigen specificity is unknown.

This sequence originates from an adult woman who had mild COVID-19 (a few samples of this study predate the infection). Cell type and time point are not known. The sample taken for sequencing was PBMCs or a T cell subset sorted from them (not recorded which). The genes are TRBV6-6 and TRBJ2-5, with D maybe TRBD1 (5 bases). The CDR3 loop is CASSTGLGPQETQYF. CDR3 bases: TGTGCCAGCAGTACGGGTTTGGGGCCCCAAGAGACCCAGTACTTC.